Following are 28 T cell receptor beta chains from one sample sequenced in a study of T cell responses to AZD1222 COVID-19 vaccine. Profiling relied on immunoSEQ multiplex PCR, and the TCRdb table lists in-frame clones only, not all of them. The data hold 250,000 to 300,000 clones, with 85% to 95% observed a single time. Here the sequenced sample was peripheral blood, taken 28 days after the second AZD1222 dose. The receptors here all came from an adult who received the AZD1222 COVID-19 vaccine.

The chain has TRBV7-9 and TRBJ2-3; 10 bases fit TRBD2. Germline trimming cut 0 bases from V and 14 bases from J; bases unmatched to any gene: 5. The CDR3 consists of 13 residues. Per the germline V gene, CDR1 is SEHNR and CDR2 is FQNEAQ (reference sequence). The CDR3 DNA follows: TGTGCCAGCAGCTTAGCGTCGACTAGCGGGCGGTATTTT. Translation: CASSLASTSGRYF.

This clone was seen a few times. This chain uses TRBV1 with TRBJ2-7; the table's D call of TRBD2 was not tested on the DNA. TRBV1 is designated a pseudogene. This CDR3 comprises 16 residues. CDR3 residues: CTSSNYSGGQSYEQYF. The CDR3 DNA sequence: TGCACCAGCAGCAACTATAGCGGGGGGCAATCCTACGAGCAGTACTTC.

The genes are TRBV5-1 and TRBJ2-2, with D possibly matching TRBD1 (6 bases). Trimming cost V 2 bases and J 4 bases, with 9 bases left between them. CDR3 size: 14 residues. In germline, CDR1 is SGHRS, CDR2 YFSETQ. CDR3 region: CASSLLGATGELFF. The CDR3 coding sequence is TGCGCCAGCAGCTTACTGGGGGCCACCGGGGAGCTGTTTTTT.

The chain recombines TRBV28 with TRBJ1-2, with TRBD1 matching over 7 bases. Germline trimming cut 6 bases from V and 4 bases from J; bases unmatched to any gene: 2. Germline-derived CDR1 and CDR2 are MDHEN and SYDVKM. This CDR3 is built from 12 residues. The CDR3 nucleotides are TGTGCCAGCAGCACAGGGGCCTATGGCTACACCTTC. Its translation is CASSTGAYGYTF.

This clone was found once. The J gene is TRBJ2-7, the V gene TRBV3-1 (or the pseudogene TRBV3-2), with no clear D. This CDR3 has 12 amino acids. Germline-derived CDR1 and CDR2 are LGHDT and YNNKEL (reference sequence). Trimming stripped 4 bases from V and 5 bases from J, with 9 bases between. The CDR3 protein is CASSRTEDEQYF. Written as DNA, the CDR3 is TGTGCCAGCAGCCGTACTGAGGACGAGCAGTACTTC.

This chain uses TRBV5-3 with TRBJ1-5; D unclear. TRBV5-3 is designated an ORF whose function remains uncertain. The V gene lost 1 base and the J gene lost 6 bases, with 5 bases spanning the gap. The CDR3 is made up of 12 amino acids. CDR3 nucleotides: TGTGCCAGAAGCTTGCCGATTCAGCCCCAGCATTTT. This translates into CARSLPIQPQHF.

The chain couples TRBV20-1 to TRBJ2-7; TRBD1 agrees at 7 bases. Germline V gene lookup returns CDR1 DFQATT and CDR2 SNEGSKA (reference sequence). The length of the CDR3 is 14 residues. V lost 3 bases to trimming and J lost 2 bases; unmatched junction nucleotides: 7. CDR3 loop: CSASTGTATYEQYF. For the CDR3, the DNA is TGCAGTGCTAGTACCGGGACAGCAACCTACGAGCAGTACTTC.

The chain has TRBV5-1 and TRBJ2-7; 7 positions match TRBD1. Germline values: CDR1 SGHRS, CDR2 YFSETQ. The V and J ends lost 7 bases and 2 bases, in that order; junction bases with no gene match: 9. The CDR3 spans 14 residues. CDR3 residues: CASQTGSGTYEQYF. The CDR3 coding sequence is TGCGCCAGCCAGACAGGGTCAGGAACCTACGAGCAGTACTTC.

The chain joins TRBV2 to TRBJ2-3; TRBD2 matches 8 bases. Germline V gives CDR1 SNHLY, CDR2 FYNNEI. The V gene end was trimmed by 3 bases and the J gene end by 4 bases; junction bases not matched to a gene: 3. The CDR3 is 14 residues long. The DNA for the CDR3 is TGTGCCAGCAGTGACCTAGCGGGCGCAGATACGCAGTATTTT. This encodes CASSDLAGADTQYF. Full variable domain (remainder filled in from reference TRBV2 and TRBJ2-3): EPEVTQTPSHQVTQMGQEVILRCVPISNHLYFYWYRQILGQKVEFLVSFYNNEISEKSEIFDDQFSVERPDGSNFTLKIRSTKLEDSAMYFCASSDLAGADTQYFGPGTRLTVL.

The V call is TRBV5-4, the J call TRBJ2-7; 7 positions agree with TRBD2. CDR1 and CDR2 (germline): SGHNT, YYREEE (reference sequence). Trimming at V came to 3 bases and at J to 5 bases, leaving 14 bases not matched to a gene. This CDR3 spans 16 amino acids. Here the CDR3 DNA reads TGTGCCAGCAGCTCGGGGAGGGATTTCTTAGGTAACGAGCAGTACTTC. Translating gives CASSSGRDFLGNEQYF.

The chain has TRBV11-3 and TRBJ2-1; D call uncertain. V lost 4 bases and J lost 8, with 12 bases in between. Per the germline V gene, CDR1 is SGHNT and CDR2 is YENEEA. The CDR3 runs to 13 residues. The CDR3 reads CASSSDARDEQFF. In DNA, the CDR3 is TGTGCCAGCAGCTCGGACGCTCGGGATGAGCAGTTCTTC.

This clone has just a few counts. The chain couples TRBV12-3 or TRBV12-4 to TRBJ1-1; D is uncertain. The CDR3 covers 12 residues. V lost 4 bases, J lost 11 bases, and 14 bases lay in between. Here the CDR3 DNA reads TGTGCCAGCAGTTACCCGGGTTCGATGGCTTTCTTT. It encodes CASSYPGSMAFF.

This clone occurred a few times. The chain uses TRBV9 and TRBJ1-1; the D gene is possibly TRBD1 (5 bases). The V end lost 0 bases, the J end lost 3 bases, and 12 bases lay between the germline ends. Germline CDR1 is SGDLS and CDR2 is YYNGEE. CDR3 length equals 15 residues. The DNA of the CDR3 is TGTGCCAGCAGCGTAGGAGGGGCGGTCGACACTGAAGCTTTCTTT. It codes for CASSVGGAVDTEAFF.

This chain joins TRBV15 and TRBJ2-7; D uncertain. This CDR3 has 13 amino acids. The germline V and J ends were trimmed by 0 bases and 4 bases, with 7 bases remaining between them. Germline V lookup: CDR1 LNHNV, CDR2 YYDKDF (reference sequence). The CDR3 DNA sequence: TGTGCCACCAGCAGAGATGGAGTTTACGAGCAGTACTTC. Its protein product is CATSRDGVYEQYF.

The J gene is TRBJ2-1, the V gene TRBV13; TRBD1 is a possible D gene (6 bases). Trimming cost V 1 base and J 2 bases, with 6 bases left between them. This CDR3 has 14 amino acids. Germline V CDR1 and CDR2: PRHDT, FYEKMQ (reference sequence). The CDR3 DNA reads TGTGCCAGCAGCTTAGAGGGGGCCTACAATGAGCAGTTCTTC. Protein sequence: CASSLEGAYNEQFF. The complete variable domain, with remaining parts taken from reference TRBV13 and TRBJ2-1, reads AAGVIQSPRHLIKEKRETATLKCYPIPRHDTVYWYQQGPGQDPQFLISFYEKMQSDKGSIPDRFSAQQFSDYHSELNMSSLELGDSALYFCASSLEGAYNEQFFGPGTRLTVL.

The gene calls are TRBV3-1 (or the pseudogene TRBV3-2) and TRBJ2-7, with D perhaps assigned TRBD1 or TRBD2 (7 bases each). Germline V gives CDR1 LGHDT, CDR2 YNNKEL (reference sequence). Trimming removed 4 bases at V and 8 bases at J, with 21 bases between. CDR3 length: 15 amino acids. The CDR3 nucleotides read TGTGCCAGCAGCCCAGTCCTGACAGGGAGGGGCAAGCAGTACTTC. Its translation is CASSPVLTGRGKQYF.

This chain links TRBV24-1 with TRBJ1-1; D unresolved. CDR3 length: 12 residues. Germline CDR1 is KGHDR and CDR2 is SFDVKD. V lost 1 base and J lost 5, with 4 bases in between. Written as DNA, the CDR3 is TGTGCCACCAGTGATTTTGGGACTGAAGCTTTCTTT. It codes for CATSDFGTEAFF.

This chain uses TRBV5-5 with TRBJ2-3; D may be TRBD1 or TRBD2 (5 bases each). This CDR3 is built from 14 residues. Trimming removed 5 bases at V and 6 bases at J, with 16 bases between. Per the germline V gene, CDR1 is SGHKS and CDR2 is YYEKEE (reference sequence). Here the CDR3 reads CASRGTSTKDTQYF. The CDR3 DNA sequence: TGTGCCAGCAGGGGGACGTCGACTAAGGATACGCAGTATTTT. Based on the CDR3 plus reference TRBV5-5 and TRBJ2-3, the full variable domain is DAGVTQSPTHLIKTRGQQVTLRCSPISGHKSVSWYQQVLGQGPQFIFQYYEKEERGRGNFPDRFSARQFPNYSSELNVNALLLGDSALYLCASRGTSTKDTQYFGPGTRLTVL.

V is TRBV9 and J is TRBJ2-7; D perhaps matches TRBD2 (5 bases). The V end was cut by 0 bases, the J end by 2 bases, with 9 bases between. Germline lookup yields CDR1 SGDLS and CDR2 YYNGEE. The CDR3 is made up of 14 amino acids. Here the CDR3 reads CASSVGYGAYEQYF. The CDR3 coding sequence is TGTGCCAGCAGCGTAGGGTACGGGGCCTACGAGCAGTACTTC.

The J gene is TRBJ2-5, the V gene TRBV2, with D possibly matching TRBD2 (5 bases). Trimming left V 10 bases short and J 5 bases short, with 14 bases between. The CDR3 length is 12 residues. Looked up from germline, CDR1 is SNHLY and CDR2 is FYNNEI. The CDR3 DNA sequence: TGTGCCACAGAAGGACTGGGGGAGACCCAGTACTTC. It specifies CATEGLGETQYF.

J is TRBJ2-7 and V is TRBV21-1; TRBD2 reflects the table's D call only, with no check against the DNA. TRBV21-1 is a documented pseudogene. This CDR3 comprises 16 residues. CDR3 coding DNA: TGTGCCAGCAGCAAAGCGCTTGACCTCTGGGACTGCGAGCAGTACTTC. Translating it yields CASSKALDLWDCEQYF.

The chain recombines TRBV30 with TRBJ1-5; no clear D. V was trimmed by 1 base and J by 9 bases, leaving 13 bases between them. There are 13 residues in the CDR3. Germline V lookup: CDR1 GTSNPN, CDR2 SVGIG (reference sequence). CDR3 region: CAWSAGHEGPQHF. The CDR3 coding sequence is TGTGCCTGGAGTGCCGGGCACGAGGGGCCCCAGCATTTT.

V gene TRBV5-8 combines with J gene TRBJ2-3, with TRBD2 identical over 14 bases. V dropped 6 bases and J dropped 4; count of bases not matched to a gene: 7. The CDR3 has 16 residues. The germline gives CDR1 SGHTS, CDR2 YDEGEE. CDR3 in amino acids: CASTQPGLAGADTQYF. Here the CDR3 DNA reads TGTGCCAGCACACAACCGGGACTAGCGGGAGCAGATACGCAGTATTTT. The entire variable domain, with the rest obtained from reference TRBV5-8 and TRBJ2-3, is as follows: EAGVTQSPTHLIKTRGQQATLRCSPISGHTSVYWYQQALGLGLQFLLWYDEGEERNRGNFPPRFSGRQFPNYSSELNVNALELEDSALYLCASTQPGLAGADTQYFGPGTRLTVL.

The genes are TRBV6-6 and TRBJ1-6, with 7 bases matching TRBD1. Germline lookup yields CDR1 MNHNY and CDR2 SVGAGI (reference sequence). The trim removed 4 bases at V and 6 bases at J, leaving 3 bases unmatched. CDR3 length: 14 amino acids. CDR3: CASSSTGPNSPLHF. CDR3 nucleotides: TGTGCCAGCAGTTCGACAGGGCCTAATTCACCCCTCCACTTT.

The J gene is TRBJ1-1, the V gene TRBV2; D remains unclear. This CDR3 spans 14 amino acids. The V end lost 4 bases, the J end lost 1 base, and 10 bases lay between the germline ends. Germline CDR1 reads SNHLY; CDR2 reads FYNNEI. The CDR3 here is CASSVGGGNTEAFF. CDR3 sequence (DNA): TGTGCCAGCAGTGTTGGCGGAGGGAACACTGAAGCTTTCTTT.

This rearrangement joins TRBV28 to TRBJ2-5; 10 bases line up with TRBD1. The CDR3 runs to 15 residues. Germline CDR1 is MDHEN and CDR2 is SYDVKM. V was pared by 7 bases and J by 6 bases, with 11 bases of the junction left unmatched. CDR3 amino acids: CASKTLDRGAKTQYF. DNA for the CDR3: TGTGCCAGCAAAACTTTGGACAGGGGGGCAAAGACCCAGTACTTC.

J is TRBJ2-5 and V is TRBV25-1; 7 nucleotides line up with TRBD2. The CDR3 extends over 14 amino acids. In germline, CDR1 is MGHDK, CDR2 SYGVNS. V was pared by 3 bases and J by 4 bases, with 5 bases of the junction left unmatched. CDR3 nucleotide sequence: TGTGCCAGCAGTGACGGCAGGGAGGGAGAGACCCAGTACTTC. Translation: CASSDGREGETQYF.

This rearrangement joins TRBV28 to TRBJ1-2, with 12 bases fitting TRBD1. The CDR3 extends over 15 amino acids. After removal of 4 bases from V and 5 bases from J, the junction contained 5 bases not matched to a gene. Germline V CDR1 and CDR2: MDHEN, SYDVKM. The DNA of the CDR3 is TGTGCCAGCAGTTGGGACAGGGGGCGTAGGTATGGCTACACCTTC. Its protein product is CASSWDRGRRYGYTF.